The clone carrying this T cell receptor beta chain turned up a few times. What it binds is unknown. The source of the sample is a study of regulatory T cells in long-lasting Graves disease. Study outcomes and limitations: For persistent Graves' patients, TCR diversity was lower than for newly diagnosed ones.

Building of the TCR beta libraries involved iRepertoire HTBI primers and Arm-PCR of CDR3 regions. In TCRdb, the multiplex PCR reads were re-called with MiXCR into one record per CDR3 protein. Of a few hundred thousand distinct CDR3 sequences listed, about a quarter are singletons. Indicated time point: persistent/refractory GD, antithyroid drugs over 5 years with positive TRAb. The authors made the TCR library using RNA they extracted from PBMCs. In this cohort, patients came from an endocrinology department located in Xi'an, China. The receptor comes from a female donor with Graves disease. Material: peripheral blood mononuclear cells (PBMCs), obtained when the disease was refractory, from a patient treated with antithyroid drugs.

The CDR3 nucleotides are TGTGCCAGCAGCTTACTCGGACTTAGCAATCAGCCCCAGCATTTT. Protein sequence: CASSLLGLSNQPQHF. V usage is TRBV7-2 and J usage is TRBJ1-5; D remains ambiguous. The V and J ends lost 2 bases and 0 bases respectively, with 8 bases between them. The length of the CDR3 is 15 residues. The germline V gene encodes CDR1 SGHTA and CDR2 FQGNSA.